This entry concerns a single T cell receptor beta chain. Its antigen remains unidentified. This entry belongs to a study of regulatory T cells in long-lasting Graves disease. Study-level points and caveats: TRBV28, TRBJ1-2 and TRBJ2-5 emerged as the favored segments in persistent disease. Newly diagnosed Graves' patients exceeded persistent ones in TCR diversity.

The CDR3 has 14 amino acids. The germline V and J ends were trimmed by 7 bases and 6 bases, with 16 bases remaining between them. CDR1 and CDR2 from the germline V gene are SGHVS and FNYEAQ. Time point given: persistent/refractory GD, antithyroid drugs over 5 years with positive TRAb. Scientists built the TCR library using RNA that was extracted from PBMCs. For TCR beta, libraries came from iRepertoire HTBI primers and Arm-PCR of CDR3 regions. TCRdb analysed the multiplex PCR reads with MiXCR anew, one entry per CDR3 protein. Of hundreds of thousands of distinct CDR3 sequences listed, 21% are singletons.

Sequenced here: peripheral blood mononuclear cells (PBMCs), sampled when the disease was refractory, from a patient treated with antithyroid drugs. The TCR comes from a female donor with Graves disease. The rearrangement joins TRBV7-6 to TRBJ2-1; possibly TRBD2 for D (5 bases). The CDR3 DNA follows: TGTGCCAGCACGAGGTCGGGGAACCTCAATGAGCAGTTCTTC. It encodes CASTRSGNLNEQFF. Filled out from reference TRBV7-6 and TRBJ2-1, the complete variable domain reads GAGVSQSPRYKVTKRGQDVALRCDPISGHVSLYWYRQALGQGPEFLTYFNYEAQQDKSGLPNDRFSAERPEGSISTLTIQRTEQRDSAMYRCASTRSGNLNEQFFGPGTRLTVL.